The 5 T cell receptor beta chains below were found in one sample sequenced in a study of T cells in Graves' hyperthyroidism and ophthalmopathy. The CDR3 regions of TCR beta were amplified from RNA transcripts. RT-PCR in the first round (using the HTBI primer set) targeted the TCR CDR3. TCRdb independently ran MiXCR on the multiplex PCR reads; one entry per CDR3 protein. The sample shows about 640,000 distinct CDR3 sequences, approximately 14% of them seen only once. The sequencing input was blood. The receptors here all came from a woman aged 50 to 65 with Graves' ophthalmopathy.

With respect to this clonotype: A read error may explain this, as a much larger clone is one base away. The chain is built from TRBV6-2 or TRBV6-3 and TRBJ1-1; D unclear. The CDR3 loop spans 16 amino acids. Germline V lookup: CDR1 MNHEY, CDR2 SVGEGT. In nucleotides, the CDR3 is TGTGCCAGCAGTTACTCGTGGCAGGACGTGAATACTGTAGCTTTCTTT. Protein sequence: CASSYSWQDVNTVAFF.

The chain has TRBV11-3 and TRBJ2-2; the D gene is possibly TRBD2 (5 bases). This CDR3 is built from 18 residues. The V end lost 2 bases, the J end lost 4 bases, and 20 bases lay between the germline ends. The germline V gene has CDR1 SGHNT and CDR2 YENEEA. For the CDR3, the DNA is TGTGCCAGCAGCTTATCAATAATCGGGGTCCCGGGCACCGGGGAGCTGTTTTTT. It translates to CASSLSIIGVPGTGELFF.

This clonotype has only one observation. At one end the junction does not follow the germline gene, possibly because of a read error. The chain uses TRBV4-3 and TRBJ2-7, with 12 bases lining up with TRBD2. Per the germline V gene, CDR1 is LGHNA and CDR2 is YSLEER. This CDR3 region has 18 residues. DNA of the CDR3: TGCGCCAGCGGCCAAGCGGTGGCTAGCGGGAGGGCATTGGACGAGCAGTACTTC. Its protein is CASGQAVASGRALDEQYF.

This clonotype was seen more than once but under ten times. The chain has TRBV10-3 and TRBJ2-1; possible D gene TRBD2, 5 bases. Germline V gene lookup returns CDR1 ENHRY and CDR2 SYGVKD. This CDR3 comprises 13 residues. The V end was cut by 5 bases, the J end by 15 bases, with 20 bases between. The CDR3 nucleotides read TGTGCCATCAGTATCGGGGTTAGCAAATATGTGTTCTTC. Protein: CAISIGVSKYVFF.

This clonotype was seen repeatedly, ten times or more. The chain carries TRBV9 and TRBJ2-3, with TRBD2 as a possible D gene (6 bases). The germline V and J ends were trimmed by 0 bases and 3 bases, with 11 bases remaining between them. CDR1 and CDR2 from the germline V gene are SGDLS and YYNGEE. The CDR3 loop spans 15 amino acids. DNA of the CDR3: TGTGCCAGCAGCGTAGGCGGGACCGCAACAGATACGCAGTATTTT. Protein sequence: CASSVGGTATDTQYF. Supplemented by reference TRBV9 and TRBJ2-3, the full variable domain reads DSGVTQTPKHLITATGQRVTLRCSPRSGDLSVYWYQQSLDQGLQFLIQYYNGEERAKGNILERFSAQQFPDLHSELNLSSLELGDSALYFCASSVGGTATDTQYFGPGTRLTVL.